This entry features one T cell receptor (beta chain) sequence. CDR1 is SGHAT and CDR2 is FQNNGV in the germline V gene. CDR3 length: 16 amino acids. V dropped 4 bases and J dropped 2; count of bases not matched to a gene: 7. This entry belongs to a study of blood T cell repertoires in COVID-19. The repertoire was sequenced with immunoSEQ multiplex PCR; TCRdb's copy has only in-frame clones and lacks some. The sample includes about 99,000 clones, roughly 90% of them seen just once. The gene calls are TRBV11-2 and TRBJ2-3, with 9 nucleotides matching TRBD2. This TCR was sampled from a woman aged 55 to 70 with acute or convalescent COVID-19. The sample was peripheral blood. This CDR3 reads CASSSWTSATTDTQYF. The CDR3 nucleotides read TGTGCCAGCAGCTCATGGACTAGCGCCACCACAGATACGCAGTATTTT.